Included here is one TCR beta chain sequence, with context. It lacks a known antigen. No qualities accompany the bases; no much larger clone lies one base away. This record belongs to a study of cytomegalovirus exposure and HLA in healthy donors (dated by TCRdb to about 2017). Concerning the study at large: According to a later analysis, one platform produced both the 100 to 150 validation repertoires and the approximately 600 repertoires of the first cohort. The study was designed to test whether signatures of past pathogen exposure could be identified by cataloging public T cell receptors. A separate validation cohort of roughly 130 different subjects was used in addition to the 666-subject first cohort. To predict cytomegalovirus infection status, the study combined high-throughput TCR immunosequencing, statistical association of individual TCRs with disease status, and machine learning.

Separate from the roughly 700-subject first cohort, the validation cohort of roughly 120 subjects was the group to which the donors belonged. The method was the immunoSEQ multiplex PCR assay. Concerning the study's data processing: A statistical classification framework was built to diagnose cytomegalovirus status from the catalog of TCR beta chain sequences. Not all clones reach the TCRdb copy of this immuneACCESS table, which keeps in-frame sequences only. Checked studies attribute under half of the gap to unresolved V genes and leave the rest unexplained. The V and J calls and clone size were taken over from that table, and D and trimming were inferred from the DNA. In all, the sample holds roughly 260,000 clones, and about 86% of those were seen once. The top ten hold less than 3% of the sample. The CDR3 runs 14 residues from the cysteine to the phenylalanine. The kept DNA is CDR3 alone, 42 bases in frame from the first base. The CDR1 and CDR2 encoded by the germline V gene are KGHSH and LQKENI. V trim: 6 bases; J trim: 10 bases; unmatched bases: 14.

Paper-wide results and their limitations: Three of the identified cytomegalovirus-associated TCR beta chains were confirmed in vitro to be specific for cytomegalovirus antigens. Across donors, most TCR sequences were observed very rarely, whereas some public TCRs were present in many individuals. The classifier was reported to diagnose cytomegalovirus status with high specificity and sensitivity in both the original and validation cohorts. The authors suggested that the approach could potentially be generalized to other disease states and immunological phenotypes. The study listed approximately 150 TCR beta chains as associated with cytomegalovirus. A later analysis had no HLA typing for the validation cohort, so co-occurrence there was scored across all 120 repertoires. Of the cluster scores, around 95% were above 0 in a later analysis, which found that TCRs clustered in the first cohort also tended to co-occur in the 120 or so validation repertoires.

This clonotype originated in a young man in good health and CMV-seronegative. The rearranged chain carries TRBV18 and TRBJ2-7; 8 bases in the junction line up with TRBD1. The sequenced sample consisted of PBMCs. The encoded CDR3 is CASSRSQGVEKQYF. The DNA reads TGTGCCAGCTCTCGATCACAGGGGGTGGAGAAACAGTACTTC. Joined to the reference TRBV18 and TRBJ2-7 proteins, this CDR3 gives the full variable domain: NAGVMQNPRHLVRRRGQEARLRCSPMKGHSHVYWYRQLPEEGLKFMVYLQKENIIDESGMPKERFSAEFPKEGPSILRIQQVVRGDSAAYFCASSRSQGVEKQYFGPGTRLTVT.